Below are 8 T cell receptor beta chains sequenced from a single sample in a study of CD8 T cell repertoires and HIV-1 epitope variants. No antigen is known for these receptors. Sequencing was performed with immunoSEQ multiplex PCR; in TCRdb, only in-frame clones are kept and a portion is missing. Counted here are fewer than 6,500 clones, around two thirds occurring once; the ten biggest clones make up 40%. Sequencing used cultured CD8+ T cells derived from PBMCs. Receptors were obtained from a male donor with HIV.

CDR3 nucleotide sequence: TGTGCCAGCAGCGTAGGCCGAGGGCAGGACAGGACTAACTATGGCTACACCTTC. This sequence encodes CASSVGRGQDRTNYGYTF. The rearrangement links TRBV9 to TRBJ1-2, with TRBD1 matching over 7 bases. This CDR3 is built from 18 residues. With 0 bases clipped from V and 0 bases from J, the junction kept 11 bases outside the gene matches. Germline lookup yields CDR1 SGDLS and CDR2 YYNGEE.

This CDR3 is CASSLTGDSPLHF. The CDR3 DNA sequence: TGTGCCAGCAGCTTAACGGGGGACTCACCCCTCCACTTT. The rearrangement uses TRBV7-9 and TRBJ1-6; possible D gene TRBD1, 5 bases. CDR3 length equals 13 residues. In germline, CDR1 is SEHNR, CDR2 FQNEAQ (reference sequence). V was pared by 2 bases and J by 10 bases, with 9 bases between.

This clone was observed a few times. The chain carries TRBV27 and TRBJ2-7; D not certain. V shed 0 bases and J shed 6 bases, with 15 bases lying between them. This CDR3 is built from 15 residues. Germline lookup yields CDR1 MNHEY and CDR2 SMNVEV (reference sequence). CDR3 amino acids: CASSLSAGASFEQYF. As DNA, the CDR3 is TGTGCCAGCAGTTTATCGGCCGGCGCCTCGTTCGAGCAGTACTTC.

V and J are TRBV5-4 and TRBJ1-2; D unclear. There are 15 residues in the CDR3. Germline V gene sequence: CDR1 SGHNT, CDR2 YYREEE (reference sequence). The V end lost 1 base, the J end lost 2 bases, and 12 bases lay between the germline ends. CDR3 in DNA: TGTGCCAGCAGCTTGACAGAGCGAGAGAACTATGGCTACACCTTC. Translation: CASSLTERENYGYTF.

The chain has TRBV6-5 and TRBJ1-1; D may be TRBD1 (6 bases). The CDR3 is 13 amino acids. The germline V and J ends were trimmed by 6 bases and 4 bases, with 12 bases remaining between them. Germline lookup yields CDR1 MNHEY and CDR2 SVGAGI. CDR3 DNA sequence: TGTGCCAGCAGACAGGGTTGGGCCACTGAAGCTTTCTTT. Translated: CASRQGWATEAFF.

This CDR3 is CASSAEDKAGANVLTF. The CDR3 nucleotides read TGTGCCAGCAGTGCCGAAGACAAGGCTGGGGCCAACGTCCTGACTTTC. The chain carries TRBV7-8 and TRBJ2-6, with no clear D. V was cut by 6 bases and J by 2 bases, with 14 bases left in between. The CDR3 consists of 16 residues. Germline values: CDR1 SGHVS, CDR2 FQNEAQ.

The chain uses TRBV5-6 and TRBJ2-1; possibly TRBD1 for D (5 bases). With 3 bases removed from V and 6 bases from J, the gap between germline ends came to 16 bases. Germline values: CDR1 SGHDT, CDR2 YYEEEE. The CDR3 totals 15 residues. CDR3 nucleotide sequence: TGTGCCAGCAGCTGGTCCCAGGGTAAGGTCAATGAGCAGTTCTTC. Translation: CASSWSQGKVNEQFF.

The V gene is TRBV11-3, the J gene TRBJ2-5; 9 bases fit TRBD1. The last part of the DNA fits TRBJ2-7 better; the J call may be wrong. This CDR3 comprises 14 residues. Germline V lookup: CDR1 SGHNT, CDR2 YENEEA. CDR3 residues: CASSRGTGFLEQYF. Here the CDR3 DNA reads TGTGCCAGCAGCAGGGGGACAGGGTTCCTCGAGCAGTACTTC.